The 2 T cell receptor beta chains in this list originate from one sample, sequenced in a study of Ad26.COV2.S vaccination and SARS-CoV-2 variants. Documented treatment: about 20 received Ad26.COV2.S at low or high dose, single or two shots; 5 received placebo; per-sample allocation not given. The investigators took samples on day 63 after the first vaccine or placebo injection. The data were produced by immunoSEQ multiplex PCR, yet TCRdb's version contains in-frame clones alone and is incomplete. This sample has 440,000 or so clones, with 90% found just once. This specimen consisted of peripheral blood, obtained in a trial of Ad26.COV2.S vaccine versus placebo. Receptor source: a person between 18 and 60 years old who received the Ad26.COV2.S COVID-19 vaccine or a placebo.

The CDR3 sequence is CASSLLADYYNEQFF. CDR3 coding DNA: TGTGCCAGCAGCCTCCTCGCGGACTACTACAATGAGCAGTTCTTC. The chain couples TRBV7-2 to TRBJ2-1, with a tentative D call TRBD2 (6 bases). CDR1 and CDR2 from the germline V gene are SGHTA and FQGNSA. The ends were cut back, 5 bases at V and 3 bases at J, with 14 bases in the middle. This CDR3 is built from 15 residues.

The J gene is TRBJ2-7, the V gene TRBV28; 9 positions match TRBD1. The CDR3 extends over 13 amino acids. Unmatched junction bases numbered 4, after V lost 4 bases and J lost 6 bases. Germline V gives CDR1 MDHEN, CDR2 SYDVKM. CDR3 in amino acids: CASSSKTGGEQYF. CDR3 DNA sequence: TGTGCCAGCAGTTCCAAGACAGGGGGCGAGCAGTACTTC.